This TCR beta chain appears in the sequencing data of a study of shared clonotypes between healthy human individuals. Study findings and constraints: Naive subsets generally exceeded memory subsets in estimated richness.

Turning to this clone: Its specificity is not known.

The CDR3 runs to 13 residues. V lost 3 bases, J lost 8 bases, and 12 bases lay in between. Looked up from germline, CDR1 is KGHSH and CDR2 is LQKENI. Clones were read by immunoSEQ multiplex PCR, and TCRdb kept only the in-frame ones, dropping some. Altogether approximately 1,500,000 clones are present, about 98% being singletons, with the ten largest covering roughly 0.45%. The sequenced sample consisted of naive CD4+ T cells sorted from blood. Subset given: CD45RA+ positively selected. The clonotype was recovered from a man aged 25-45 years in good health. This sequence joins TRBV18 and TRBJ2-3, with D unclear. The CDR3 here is CASSPPTTTTQYF. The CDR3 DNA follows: TGTGCCAGCTCACCGCCCACCACAACTACGCAGTATTTT.